Below, one T cell receptor beta chain is given with its context. The sample belongs to a study of control samples from healthy donors and cancer patients. The V gene's germline CDR1 is SGDLS and CDR2 YYNGEE. The V segment lost 10 bases and the J segment 0 bases; nucleotides outside the gene matches: 3. The CDR3 loop spans 12 amino acids. Here immunoSEQ multiplex PCR was the method, and the copy in TCRdb shows in-frame clones only, minus some. The data show roughly 180,000 clones, approximately 94% seen once. The receptor was isolated from a woman aged 18-35 years in good health. The chain uses TRBV9 and TRBJ1-1; TRBD1 matches at 7 bases. Sequencing was carried out using blood. The CDR3 protein is CASGGLNTEAFF. As DNA, the CDR3 is TGTGCCTCAGGGGGACTGAACACTGAAGCTTTCTTT. The whole variable domain, filled in from reference TRBV9 and TRBJ1-1, reads DSGVTQTPKHLITATGQRVTLRCSPRSGDLSVYWYQQSLDQGLQFLIQYYNGEERAKGNILERFSAQQFPDLHSELNLSSLELGDSALYFCASGGLNTEAFFGQGTRLTVV.